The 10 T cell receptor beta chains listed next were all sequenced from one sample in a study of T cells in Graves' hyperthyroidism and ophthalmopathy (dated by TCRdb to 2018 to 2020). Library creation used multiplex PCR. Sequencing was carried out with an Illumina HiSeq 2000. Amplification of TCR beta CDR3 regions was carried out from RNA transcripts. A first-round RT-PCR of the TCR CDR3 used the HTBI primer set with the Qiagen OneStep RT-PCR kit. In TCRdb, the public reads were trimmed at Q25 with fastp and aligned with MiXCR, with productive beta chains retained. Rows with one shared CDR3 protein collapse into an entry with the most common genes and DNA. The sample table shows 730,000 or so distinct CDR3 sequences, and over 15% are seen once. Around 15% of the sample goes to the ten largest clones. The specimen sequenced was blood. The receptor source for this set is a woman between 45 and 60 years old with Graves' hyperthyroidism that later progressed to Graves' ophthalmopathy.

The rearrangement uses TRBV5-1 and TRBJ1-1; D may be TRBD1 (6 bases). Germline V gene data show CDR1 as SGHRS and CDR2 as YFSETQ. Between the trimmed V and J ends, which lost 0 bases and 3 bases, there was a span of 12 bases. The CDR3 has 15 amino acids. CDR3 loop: CASSLGRGSDTEAFF. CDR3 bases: TGCGCCAGCAGCTTGGGGAGGGGGTCGGACACTGAAGCTTTCTTT.

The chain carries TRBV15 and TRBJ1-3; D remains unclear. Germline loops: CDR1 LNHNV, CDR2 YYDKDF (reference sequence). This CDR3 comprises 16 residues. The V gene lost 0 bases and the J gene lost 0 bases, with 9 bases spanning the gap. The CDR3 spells CATSRDPVASGNTIYF. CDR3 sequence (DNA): TGTGCCACCAGCAGAGATCCGGTGGCCTCTGGAAACACCATATATTTT.

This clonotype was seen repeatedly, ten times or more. In DNA, the CDR3 is TGTGCCAGCAGTTCGAAGTTTGCTGAAGCTTTCTTT. Protein product: CASSSKFAEAFF. The chain is built from TRBV6-5 and TRBJ1-1; D remains ambiguous. Germline loops: CDR1 MNHEY, CDR2 SVGAGI. The CDR3 spans 12 residues. Trimming shortened V by 4 bases and J by 6 bases, and 9 bases separated the two germline ends.

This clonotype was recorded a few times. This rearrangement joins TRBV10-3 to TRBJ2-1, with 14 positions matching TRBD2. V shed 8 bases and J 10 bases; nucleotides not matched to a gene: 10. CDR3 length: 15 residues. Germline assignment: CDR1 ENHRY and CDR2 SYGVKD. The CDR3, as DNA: TGTGCCATCGGGACGACTAGCGGGGGGGCCGGGGAGCAGTTCTTC. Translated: CAIGTTSGGAGEQFF.

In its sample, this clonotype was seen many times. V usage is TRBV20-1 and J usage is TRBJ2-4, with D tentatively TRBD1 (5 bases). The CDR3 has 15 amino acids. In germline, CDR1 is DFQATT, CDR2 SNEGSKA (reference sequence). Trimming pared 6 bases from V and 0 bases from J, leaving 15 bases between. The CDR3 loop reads CSARRGVLAKNIQYF. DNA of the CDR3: TGCAGTGCCAGAAGGGGTGTGTTAGCCAAAAACATTCAGTACTTC.

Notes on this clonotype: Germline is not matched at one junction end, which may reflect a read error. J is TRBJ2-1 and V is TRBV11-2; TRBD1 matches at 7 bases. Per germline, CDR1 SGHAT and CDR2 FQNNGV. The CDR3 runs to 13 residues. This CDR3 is CAGSADRNNEQFF. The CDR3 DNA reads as TGTGCCGGCAGCGCGGACAGGAACAATGAGCAGTTCTTC.

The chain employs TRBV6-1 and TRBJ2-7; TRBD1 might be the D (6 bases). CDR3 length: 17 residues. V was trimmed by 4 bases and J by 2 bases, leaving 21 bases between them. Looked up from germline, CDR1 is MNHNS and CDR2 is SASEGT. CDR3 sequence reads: CASSGRRDTPQAYEQYF. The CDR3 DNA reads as TGTGCCAGCAGTGGTCGCCGGGACACCCCACAAGCCTACGAGCAGTACTTC.

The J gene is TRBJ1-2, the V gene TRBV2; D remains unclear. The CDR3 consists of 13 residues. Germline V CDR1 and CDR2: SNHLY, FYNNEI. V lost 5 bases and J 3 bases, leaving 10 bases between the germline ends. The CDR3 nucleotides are TGTGCCAGCAGTAAAGACGTTGACTATGGCTACACCTTC. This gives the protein CASSKDVDYGYTF.

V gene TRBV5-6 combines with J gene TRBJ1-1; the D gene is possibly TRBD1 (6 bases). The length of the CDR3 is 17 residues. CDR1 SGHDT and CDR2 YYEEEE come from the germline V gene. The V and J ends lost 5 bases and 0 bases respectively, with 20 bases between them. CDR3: CASRWRGGNVVNTEAFF. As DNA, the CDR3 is TGTGCCAGCAGGTGGAGGGGGGGGAATGTTGTGAACACTGAAGCTTTCTTT.

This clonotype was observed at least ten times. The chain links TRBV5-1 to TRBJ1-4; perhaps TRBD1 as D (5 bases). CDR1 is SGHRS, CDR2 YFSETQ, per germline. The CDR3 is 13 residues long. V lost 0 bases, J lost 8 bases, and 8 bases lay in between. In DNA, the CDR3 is TGCGCCAGCAGCTTGGTGGGGGAGGAAAAACTGTTTTTT. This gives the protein CASSLVGEEKLFF.